Listed below are T cell receptor beta chains from one sample, sequenced in a study of vaccination effects on CD4 cells after COVID-19. What these receptors recognize is not known. Produced via immunoSEQ multiplex PCR; TCRdb's table is partial and in-frame only. In the table there are 55,000 to 65,000 clones, about four fifths of which are singletons. Material: CD4+ T cells from PBMCs cultured with HCoV-229E spike peptides, obtained before COVID-19 vaccination. The receptors stem from a human donor who received a COVID-19 vaccine. The CDR3 runs from the conserved cysteine through the conserved F or W. Fields, in order: D gene, clone size, J gene, V gene, CDR3 protein, CDR3 DNA. A D gene is named only where the DNA matches it firmly. The size of a clone is reported for some rows only, either as once, few or many, or as a class for expanded clones.

TRBD2 | - | TRBJ2-1 | TRBV3-1/TRBV3-2 | CASSQDIRRGATYNEQFF | TGTGCCAGCAGCCAAGATATTCGGCGGGGGGCGACCTACAATGAGCAGTTCTTC
TRBD1 | - | TRBJ1-2 | TRBV11-2 | CASSLTGYNGYTF | TGTGCCAGCAGCCTGACAGGGTACAATGGCTACACCTTC
- | - | TRBJ1-2 | TRBV7-2 | CASSLPLTGYGYTF | TGTGCCAGCAGCCTCCCCCTGACGGGCTATGGCTACACCTTC
- | - | TRBJ1-1 | TRBV18 | CASSPLSKPNTEAFF | TGTGCCAGCTCACCCCTTTCTAAACCGAACACTGAAGCTTTCTTT
- | - | TRBJ2-1 | TRBV7-3 | CASSGTGGPYNEQFF | TGTGCCAGCAGCGGTACTGGCGGGCCCTACAATGAGCAGTTCTTC
- | - | TRBJ2-5 | TRBV5-6 | CASSWDRQETQYF | TGTGCCAGCAGCTGGGACCGCCAAGAGACCCAGTACTTC
TRBD2 | - | TRBJ2-1 | TRBV2 | CASNRVGGGPIKQFF | TGTGCCAGCAACCGTGTCGGCGGGGGGCCGATCAAGCAGTTCTTC
TRBD1 | once | TRBJ1-2 | TRBV5-1 | CASSVTGGYGYTF | TGCGCCAGCAGCGTGACAGGGGGGTATGGCTACACCTTC
- | - | TRBJ1-2 | TRBV6-5 | CASREGRANYGYTF | TGTGCCAGCAGGGAGGGACGAGCTAACTATGGCTACACCTTC
- | - | TRBJ1-5 | TRBV12-3/TRBV12-4 | CASSPDSNQPQHF | TGTGCCAGCAGTCCCGATAGCAATCAGCCCCAGCATTTT
- | - | TRBJ2-1 | TRBV5-4 | CASTEDTYNEQFF | TGTGCCAGCACCGAGGACACTTACAATGAGCAGTTCTTC
- | - | TRBJ1-5 | TRBV21-1 | CASKRGRRGGSNQPQHF | TGTGCCAGCAAGAGGGGGCGCAGAGGGGGGAGCAATCAGCCCCAGCATTTT
- | - | TRBJ2-1 | TRBV20-1 | CSAEVYNEQFF | TGCAGTGCGGAGGTATACAATGAGCAGTTCTTC
- | - | TRBJ1-1 | TRBV5-1 | CASSLAVYTEAFF | TGCGCCAGCAGCTTGGCCGTATACACTGAAGCTTTCTTT
- | - | TRBJ2-3 | TRBV5-1 | CASTPTTLTLTDTQYF | TGCGCCAGCACACCGACTACACTAACCTTAACAGATACGCAGTATTTT
- | - | TRBJ2-5 | TRBV11-2 | CASSLARLAETQYF | TGTGCCAGCAGTTTAGCGCGGCTGGCAGAGACCCAGTACTTC
- | - | TRBJ1-2 | TRBV10-3 | CAISESTGRYGYTF | TGTGCCATCAGTGAGTCGACGGGTCGCTATGGCTACACCTTC
- | few | TRBJ1-1 | TRBV7-2 | CASSLDEGFGTEAFF | TGTGCCAGCAGCTTAGACGAGGGGTTCGGCACTGAAGCTTTCTTT
TRBD1 | - | TRBJ2-5 | TRBV18 | CASSPQGVAETQYF | TGTGCCAGCTCACCTCAGGGGGTAGCAGAGACCCAGTACTTC
TRBD2 | - | TRBJ2-3 | TRBV5-1 | CASSLDQRGPTDTQYF | TGCGCCAGCAGCTTGGATCAGCGGGGTCCCACAGATACGCAGTATTTT
TRBD2 | - | TRBJ2-3 | TRBV10-3 | CAISEIAGSTDTQYF | TGTGCCATCAGTGAGATAGCGGGGTCCACAGATACGCAGTATTTT
TRBD1 | once | TRBJ1-4 | TRBV2 | CASNRGNEKLFF | TGTGCCAGCAACAGGGGAAATGAAAAACTGTTTTTT
TRBD1 | - | TRBJ2-1 | TRBV7-3 | CASSRSGTGEYEQFF | TGTGCCAGCAGCCGTTCCGGGACAGGGGAGTATGAGCAGTTCTTC
- | few | TRBJ1-5 | TRBV2 | CASRVAGVNQPQHF | TGTGCCAGCAGGGTTGCCGGGGTAAATCAGCCCCAGCATTTT
TRBD2 | - | TRBJ2-3 | TRBV19 | CASSMRGTSGGTSTDTQYF | TGTGCCAGTAGTATGCGGGGGACTAGCGGGGGTACAAGCACAGATACGCAGTATTTT
- | - | TRBJ1-1 | TRBV29-1 | CSAGLMNTEAFF | TGCAGCGCGGGCCTTATGAACACTGAAGCTTTCTTT
TRBD2 | - | TRBJ2-3 | TRBV10-1 | CASSDFSSGGTTDTQYF | TGCGCCAGCAGTGACTTCTCTAGCGGGGGGACCACAGATACGCAGTATTTT
TRBD1 | - | TRBJ1-1 | TRBV4-3 | CASSQDQGVNTEAFF | TGCGCCAGCAGCCAAGATCAGGGGGTGAACACTGAAGCTTTCTTT
TRBD2 | - | TRBJ2-3 | TRBV7-3 | CASSASGGATDTQYF | TGTGCCAGCAGCGCGAGCGGGGGGGCCACAGATACGCAGTATTTT
- | - | TRBJ1-6 | TRBV19 | CASSAGSVSPLHF | TGTGCCAGTTCGGCAGGGAGCGTTTCACCCCTCCACTTT
TRBD2 | once | TRBJ2-5 | TRBV2 | CASSELTSGAFQETQYF | TGTGCCAGCAGTGAATTGACTAGCGGCGCATTCCAAGAGACCCAGTACTTC
- | - | TRBJ2-5 | TRBV5-8 | CASPEMFRAWRGAKETQYF | TGTGCCAGCCCCGAGATGTTCAGGGCCTGGAGGGGGGCCAAAGAGACCCAGTACTTC
- | - | TRBJ1-6 | TRBV6-2/TRBV6-3 | CASSPRRDKYNSPLHF | TGTGCCAGCAGCCCCCGCCGGGACAAGTATAATTCACCCCTCCACTTT
- | - | TRBJ2-1 | TRBV6-6 | CASSLQNEQFF | TGTGCCAGCAGTCTTCAAAATGAGCAGTTCTTC
TRBD1 | - | TRBJ1-5 | TRBV19 | CASSTDRASNQPQHF | TGTGCCAGTAGTACTGACAGGGCTAGCAATCAGCCCCAGCATTTT
- | - | TRBJ2-3 | TRBV9 | CASSATSTDTQYF | TGTGCCAGCAGCGCCACTAGCACAGATACGCAGTATTTT
TRBD2 | - | TRBJ2-5 | TRBV25-1 | CASSRLAGGLRETQYF | TGTGCCAGCAGTCGACTAGCGGGGGGCCTGAGGGAGACCCAGTACTTC
- | - | TRBJ2-2 | TRBV27 | CASLQNGQNTGELFF | TGTGCCAGCCTACAAAATGGACAGAACACCGGGGAGCTGTTTTTT
TRBD1 | few | TRBJ1-3 | TRBV2 | CAGWGGRGITGNTIYF | TGTGCCGGATGGGGGGGCAGGGGGATTACTGGAAACACCATATATTTT
- | - | TRBJ1-3 | TRBV30 | CAWSGRRNTIYF | TGTGCCTGGAGCGGCCGCCGGAACACCATATATTTT
- | - | TRBJ1-1 | TRBV30 | CAWTRPQNTEAFF | TGTGCCTGGACGAGACCTCAGAACACTGAAGCTTTCTTT
TRBD2 | - | TRBJ2-5 | TRBV5-4 | CASSPGGSQETQYF | TGTGCCAGCAGCCCGGGGGGGAGCCAAGAGACCCAGTACTTC